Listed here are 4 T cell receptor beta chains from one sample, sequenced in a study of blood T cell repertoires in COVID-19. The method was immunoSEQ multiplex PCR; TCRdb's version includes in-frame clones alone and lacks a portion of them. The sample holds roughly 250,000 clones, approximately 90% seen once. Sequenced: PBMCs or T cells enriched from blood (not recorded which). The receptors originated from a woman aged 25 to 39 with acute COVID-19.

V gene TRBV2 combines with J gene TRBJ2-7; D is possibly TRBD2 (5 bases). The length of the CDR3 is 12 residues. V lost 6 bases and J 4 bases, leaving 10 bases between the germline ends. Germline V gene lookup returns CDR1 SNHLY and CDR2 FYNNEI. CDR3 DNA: TGTGCCAGCAGACGTGAGGGTTACGAGCAGTACTTC. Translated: CASRREGYEQYF.

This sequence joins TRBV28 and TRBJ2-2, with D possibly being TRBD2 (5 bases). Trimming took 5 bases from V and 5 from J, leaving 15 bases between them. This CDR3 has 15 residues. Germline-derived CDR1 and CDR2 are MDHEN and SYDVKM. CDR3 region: CASSLHPRLTGELFF. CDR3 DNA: TGTGCCAGCAGTCTCCACCCCCGACTAACCGGGGAGCTGTTTTTT.

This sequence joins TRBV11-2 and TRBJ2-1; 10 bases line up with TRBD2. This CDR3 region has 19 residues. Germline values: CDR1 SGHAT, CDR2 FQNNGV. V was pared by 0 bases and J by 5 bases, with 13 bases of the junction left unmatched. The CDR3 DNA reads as TGTGCCAGCAGCTTAGATGTCTGGAGTAGCGGGGGGCCCGACAATGAGCAGTTCTTC. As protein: CASSLDVWSSGGPDNEQFF.

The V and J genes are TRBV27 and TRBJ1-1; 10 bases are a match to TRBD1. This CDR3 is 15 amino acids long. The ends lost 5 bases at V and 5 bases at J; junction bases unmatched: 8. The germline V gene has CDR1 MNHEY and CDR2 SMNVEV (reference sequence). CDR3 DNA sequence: TGTGCCAGCAGTCCTCGACAGGGGGCAGGGACTGAAGCTTTCTTT. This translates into CASSPRQGAGTEAFF.